Described below is a single TCR beta chain sequence and its context. Profiled with immunoSEQ multiplex PCR; TCRdb holds only in-frame clones, not every one. The table lists 40,000 to 45,000 clones, 85% to 95% of them singletons. These data belong to a study of blood T cell repertoires in COVID-19. The CDR3 covers 14 residues. V shed 0 bases and J shed 9 bases, with 10 bases lying between them. The germline gives CDR1 SGDLS, CDR2 YYNGEE. V gene TRBV9 combines with J gene TRBJ1-6; D is possibly TRBD1 (5 bases). Sequenced input: peripheral blood. This receptor was obtained from a human donor in a cohort sampled during active COVID-19. The CDR3 region is CASSVAGVGSPLHF. CDR3 bases: TGTGCCAGCAGCGTAGCGGGGGTTGGTTCACCCCTCCACTTT.